This T cell receptor (beta chain) was recorded in a study of blood T cell repertoires in COVID-19. About the study: COVID-19 samples collected from the United States, Italy and Spain covered acute and convalescent phases.

The sample holds one count of this clone. The CDR3 extends over 18 amino acids. V gave up 2 bases and J gave up 2 bases; unmatched junction bases: 11. In germline, CDR1 is SGHAT, CDR2 FQNNGV. Everyone who took part was roughly 18 to 90 years old, and they came from about 25 US areas. Donors of Cohort 3 who recovered were those that had two negative PCRs, clearance, or symptom resolution. This table comes from immunoSEQ multiplex PCR, and its TCRdb copy is limited to in-frame clones, with some not included. The profile covers roughly 300,000 clones, with 75% to 90% appearing a single time and around 2.3% taken by the ten largest.

The sequence was collected from a woman in her fifties or sixties who had recovered from COVID-19. The specimen was PBMCs or T cells enriched from blood (not recorded which). This sequence joins TRBV11-2 and TRBJ1-3; 8 nucleotides agree with TRBD1. The CDR3 protein is CASSLRDLTQGAGNTIYF. CDR3 in DNA: TGTGCCAGCAGCTTACGGGACTTAACACAGGGGGCTGGAAACACCATATATTTT.